Shown below are 21 T cell receptor beta chains from a single sample sequenced in a study of shared clonotypes between healthy human individuals. Sequencing used immunoSEQ multiplex PCR; TCRdb keeps in-frame clones, though not all of them. The sample has 1,400,000 or so clones; roughly 98.5% are singletons. Specimen: naive CD4+ T cells sorted from blood. The sample's subset: CD45RA+ positively selected. These receptors all stem from a man aged 30 to 39 in good health.

The rearrangement uses TRBV5-4 and TRBJ2-1, with D possibly TRBD2 on 6 matching bases. V was cut by 4 bases and J by 4 bases, with 15 bases left in between. Germline values: CDR1 SGHNT, CDR2 YYREEE (reference sequence). This CDR3 has 15 amino acids. Here the CDR3 reads CASSQTIGGYNEQFF. DNA of the CDR3: TGTGCCAGCAGCCAAACCATTGGGGGGTACAATGAGCAGTTCTTC.

This chain joins TRBV6-5 and TRBJ2-1, with 8 bases fitting TRBD2. The junction had 4 bases not matched to a gene; V was cut back by 6 bases and J by 0 bases. There are 15 residues in the CDR3. Per germline, CDR1 MNHEY and CDR2 SVGAGI. This CDR3 reads CASRLSGSSYNEQFF. CDR3 coding DNA: TGTGCCAGCAGATTAAGCGGGAGCTCCTACAATGAGCAGTTCTTC.

In its sample, this clone was seen a few times. The rearrangement links TRBV27 to TRBJ2-2; D might be TRBD1 or TRBD2, each matching 7 bases. Per germline, CDR1 MNHEY and CDR2 SMNVEV (reference sequence). The V and J ends lost 7 bases and 4 bases respectively, with 16 bases between them. This CDR3 contains 15 residues. The CDR3 DNA follows: TGTGCCAGCACGTCGGGGAGGGGGCCCACCGGGGAGCTGTTTTTT. Encoded protein: CASTSGRGPTGELFF.

CDR3 nucleotides: TGTGCCAGCAGGCAGGGGCCTGGAAACACCATATATTTT. It encodes CASRQGPGNTIYF. The rearrangement joins TRBV6-5 to TRBJ1-3, with a tentative D call TRBD1 (6 bases). Germline V gene data show CDR1 as MNHEY and CDR2 as SVGAGI. Trimming stripped 6 bases from V and 2 bases from J, with 8 bases between. This CDR3 contains 13 residues.

The gene calls are TRBV28 and TRBJ1-5, with D possibly matching TRBD1 (5 bases). Trimming shortened V by 8 bases and J by 7 bases, and 12 bases separated the two germline ends. There are 12 residues in the CDR3. Germline CDR1 and CDR2: MDHEN and SYDVKM. The CDR3 DNA is TGTGCCAGCGATGGGACCGGGCAGCCCCAGCATTTT. Protein sequence: CASDGTGQPQHF.

Details on this clone: The germline gene is not matched at one end of the junction; a read error may be the cause. This chain uses TRBV28 with TRBJ1-1; D might be TRBD1 (5 bases). The CDR3 totals 13 residues. Germline V lookup: CDR1 MDHEN, CDR2 SYDVKM. Here the CDR3 DNA reads TGTGCCGGCAGGGAAGGAAGATGGGGTGAAGCTTTCTTT. It codes for CAGREGRWGEAFF.

CDR3 amino acids: CASSQLSEQYF. CDR3 nucleotide sequence: TGTGCCAGCAGCCAATTGAGCGAGCAGTACTTC. The chain carries TRBV14 and TRBJ2-7; no definite D call. Trimming removed 2 bases from V and 6 bases from J, with 5 bases in between. Looked up from germline, CDR1 is SGHDN and CDR2 is FVKESK. CDR3 length: 11 amino acids.

V gene TRBV14 combines with J gene TRBJ2-1; 8 positions match TRBD2. V lost 0 bases, J lost 0 bases, and 10 bases stayed unmatched. CDR1 is SGHDN and CDR2 is FVKESK in the germline V gene. The CDR3 is 19 residues long. The CDR3, as DNA: TGTGCCAGCAGCCAAGATATTGGGAGCGGGAGCCTCTCCTACAATGAGCAGTTCTTC. Encoded protein: CASSQDIGSGSLSYNEQFF.

The J gene is TRBJ2-3, the V gene TRBV30; maybe TRBD2 (5 bases). The V gene lost 0 bases and the J gene lost 3 bases, with 16 bases spanning the gap. The CDR3 consists of 16 residues. Per the germline V gene, CDR1 is GTSNPN and CDR2 is SVGIG (reference sequence). CDR3 residues: CAWSVRGMAYTDTQYF. CDR3 DNA sequence: TGTGCCTGGAGTGTACGAGGGATGGCATATACAGATACGCAGTATTTT.

The count of this clone is one. This chain connects TRBV7-2 to TRBJ2-7, with D possibly being TRBD1 (7 bases). V gave up 2 bases and J gave up 0 bases, with 14 bases separating them. Germline-derived CDR1 and CDR2 are SGHTA and FQGNSA. This CDR3 is built from 16 residues. The CDR3, as DNA: TGTGCCAGCAGCTTAACCCCGGGGGACAGCTCCTACGAGCAGTACTTC. Protein sequence: CASSLTPGDSSYEQYF.

The rearrangement joins TRBV5-1 to TRBJ2-7; the D is unclear. Germline V lookup: CDR1 SGHRS, CDR2 YFSETQ. The length of the CDR3 is 15 residues. V gave up 0 bases and J gave up 5 bases, with 15 bases separating them. The CDR3 DNA reads as TGCGCCAGCAGCTTGGGGGGTCTAGTTGAGAACGAGCAGTACTTC. Translating gives CASSLGGLVENEQYF.

CDR3: CASSFPALNEQFF. The CDR3 DNA sequence: TGTGCCAGCAGCTTTCCGGCCCTCAATGAGCAGTTCTTC. This chain links TRBV5-4 with TRBJ2-1; D uncertain. The CDR3 runs 13 residues. V lost 2 bases and J lost 6, with 9 bases in between. Germline V gene lookup returns CDR1 SGHNT and CDR2 YYREEE (reference sequence).

The chain couples TRBV7-2 to TRBJ1-2; tentative D call: TRBD1 (5 bases). With 4 bases removed from V and 4 bases from J, the gap between germline ends came to 16 bases. The CDR3 is 15 residues long. Germline CDR1 SGHTA, CDR2 FQGNSA. The CDR3 coding sequence is TGTGCCAGCAGCTCCAACGGGGCCCTCGGCTATGGCTACACCTTC. This gives the protein CASSSNGALGYGYTF.

V usage is TRBV11-2 and J usage is TRBJ2-4, with a possible D match to TRBD1 (6 bases). The V end was cut by 2 bases, the J end by 5 bases, with 16 bases between. This CDR3 is built from 16 residues. The germline V gene encodes CDR1 SGHAT and CDR2 FQNNGV. CDR3 amino acids: CASSLRVSTGQNIQYF. The CDR3 bases are TGTGCCAGCAGCTTAAGGGTGTCGACAGGACAAAACATTCAGTACTTC.

The V gene is TRBV5-1, the J gene TRBJ2-2; maybe TRBD2 (6 bases). The CDR3 loop spans 16 amino acids. V was pared by 5 bases and J by 1 base, with 15 bases between. The germline V gene has CDR1 SGHRS and CDR2 YFSETQ. CDR3 nucleotides: TGCGCCAGCAGTCCGCGGGGCAGTGGGAACACCGGGGAGCTGTTTTTT. Protein: CASSPRGSGNTGELFF.

The chain's CDR3 is CASSFVKGQGLGEQYF. The CDR3 DNA follows: TGTGCCAGCAGTTTCGTTAAGGGACAGGGCCTAGGCGAGCAGTACTTC. This rearrangement joins TRBV28 to TRBJ2-7, with 9 bases lining up with TRBD1. The CDR3 loop spans 16 amino acids. With 3 bases clipped from V and 6 bases from J, the junction kept 12 bases outside the gene matches. Germline lookup yields CDR1 MDHEN and CDR2 SYDVKM.

The rearrangement uses TRBV9 and TRBJ2-3; no clear D gene. In germline, CDR1 is SGDLS, CDR2 YYNGEE. The V gene lost 0 bases and the J gene lost 1 base, with 3 bases spanning the gap. This CDR3 contains 13 residues. The CDR3 region is CASSVDGTDTQYF. CDR3 in DNA: TGTGCCAGCAGCGTAGATGGCACAGATACGCAGTATTTT.

The rearrangement uses TRBV5-1 and TRBJ2-3, with no clear D. There are 14 residues in the CDR3. The V and J ends lost 0 bases and 2 bases respectively, with 7 bases between them. The germline V gene encodes CDR1 SGHRS and CDR2 YFSETQ. CDR3 sequence: CASSLAPPTDTQYF. The DNA for the CDR3 is TGCGCCAGCAGCTTGGCCCCCCCCACAGATACGCAGTATTTT.

The table lists this clone with a count of one. The chain links TRBV6-5 to TRBJ2-5; 7 bases are a match to TRBD2. The CDR3 runs to 15 residues. CDR1 MNHEY and CDR2 SVGAGI come from the germline V gene. V shed 4 bases and J 5 bases; nucleotides not matched to a gene: 10. CDR3 loop: CASSSGLPPGETQYF. The CDR3 DNA follows: TGTGCCAGCAGTTCGGGACTACCACCGGGCGAGACCCAGTACTTC.

The V call is TRBV6-1, the J call TRBJ2-1; 7 positions agree with TRBD1. The CDR3 is 16 residues long. Looked up from germline, CDR1 is MNHNS and CDR2 is SASEGT. Germline trimming cut 4 bases from V and 3 bases from J; bases unmatched to any gene: 9. The CDR3 sequence is CASSASTGMDYNEQFF. In nucleotides, the CDR3 is TGTGCCAGCAGTGCCTCGACAGGGATGGACTACAATGAGCAGTTCTTC.

J is TRBJ2-7 and V is TRBV18; unclear D gene. CDR1 and CDR2 from the germline V gene are KGHSH and LQKENI. The CDR3 extends over 14 amino acids. The V and J ends lost 1 base and 3 bases respectively, with 10 bases between them. DNA of the CDR3: TGTGCCAGCTCACCACGCGATAACCTCTACGAGCAGTACTTC. This sequence encodes CASSPRDNLYEQYF.